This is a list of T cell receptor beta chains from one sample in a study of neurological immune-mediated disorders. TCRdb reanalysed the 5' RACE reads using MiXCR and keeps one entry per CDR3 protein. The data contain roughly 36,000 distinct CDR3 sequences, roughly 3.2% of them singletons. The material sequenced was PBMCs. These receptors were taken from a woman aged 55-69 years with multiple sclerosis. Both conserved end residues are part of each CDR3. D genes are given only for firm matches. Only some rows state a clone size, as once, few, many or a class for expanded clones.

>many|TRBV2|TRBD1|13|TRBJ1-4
CASIRDSVEKLFF
TGTGCCAGCATCCGGGACAGTGTTGAAAAACTGTTTTTT
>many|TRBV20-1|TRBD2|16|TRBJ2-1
CSARVPSSGVYNEQFF
TGCAGTGCTAGAGTCCCCTCTAGCGGGGTCTACAATGAGCAGTTCTTC
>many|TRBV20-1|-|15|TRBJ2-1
CSAPHPRKSHNEQFF
TGCAGTGCTCCTCACCCCCGTAAATCCCACAATGAGCAGTTCTTC
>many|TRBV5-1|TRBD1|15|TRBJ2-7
CASSPGTGSSYEQYF
TGCGCCAGCAGCCCTGGGACAGGAAGCTCCTACGAGCAGTACTTC
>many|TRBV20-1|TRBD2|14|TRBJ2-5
CSARAGGYQETQYF
TGCAGTGCTAGAGCGGGGGGGTACCAAGAGACCCAGTACTTC
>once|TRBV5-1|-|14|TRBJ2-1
CASNRGRAENEQFF
TGCGCCAGCAATCGGGGGAGAGCGGAAAATGAGCAGTTCTTC
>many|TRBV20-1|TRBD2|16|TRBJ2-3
CSAIRLAGGGTGTQYF
TGCAGTGCTATCAGACTAGCGGGTGGGGGCACGGGTACGCAGTATTTT
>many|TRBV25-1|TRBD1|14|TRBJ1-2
CASSGGTGTNGYTF
TGTGCCAGCAGTGGGGGGACAGGGACTAATGGCTACACCTTC
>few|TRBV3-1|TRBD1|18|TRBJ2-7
CASSHGDRVFSHSYEQYF
TGTGCCAGCAGCCATGGGGACAGGGTTTTCTCCCATTCCTACGAGCAGTACTTC
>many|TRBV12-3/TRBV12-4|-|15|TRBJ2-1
CASSLSLAGPGEQFF
TGTGCCAGCAGTTTATCTCTAGCAGGTCCCGGTGAGCAGTTCTTC
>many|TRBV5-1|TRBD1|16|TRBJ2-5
CASSFGTGGPQETQYF
TGCGCCAGCAGCTTTGGGACAGGGGGCCCCCAAGAGACCCAGTACTTC
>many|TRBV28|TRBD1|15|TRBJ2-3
CASSSPTGGTDTQYF
TGTGCCAGCAGTTCCCCGACAGGGGGCACAGATACGCAGTATTTT
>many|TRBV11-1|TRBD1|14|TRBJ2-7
CASSNRTGSYEQYF
TGTGCCAGCAGCAATAGGACAGGGTCCTACGAGCAGTACTTC
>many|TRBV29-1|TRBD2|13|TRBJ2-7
CSVDAGGLYEQYF
TGCAGCGTTGATGCGGGGGGCCTCTACGAGCAGTACTTC
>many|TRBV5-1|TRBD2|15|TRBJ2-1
CASRSTSGSYNEQFF
TGCGCCAGCAGATCGACTAGCGGATCTTACAATGAGCAGTTCTTC
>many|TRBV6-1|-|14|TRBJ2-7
CASSEADLSYEQYF
TGTGCCAGCAGTGAAGCAGACCTCTCCTACGAGCAGTACTTC
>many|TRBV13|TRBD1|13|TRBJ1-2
CASSHGTVYGYTF
TGTGCCAGCAGCCACGGGACAGTCTATGGCTACACCTTC
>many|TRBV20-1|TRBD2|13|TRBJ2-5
CSALAGIAETQYF
TGCAGTGCTTTAGCGGGGATAGCAGAGACCCAGTACTTC
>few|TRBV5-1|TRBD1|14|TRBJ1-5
CASSRGQGGKTQNF
TGCGCCAGCAGCCGAGGACAGGGGGGAAAGACCCAGAATTTT
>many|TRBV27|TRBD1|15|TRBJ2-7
CASSSPGTGEREQYF
TGTGCCAGCAGTAGCCCCGGGACAGGGGAACGGGAGCAGTACTTC
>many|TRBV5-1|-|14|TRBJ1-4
CASRETGPNEKLFF
TGCGCCAGCAGGGAAACAGGCCCTAATGAAAAACTGTTTTTT
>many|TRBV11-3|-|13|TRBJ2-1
CASSLEVQYEQFF
TGTGCCAGCAGCTTAGAGGTACAGTATGAGCAGTTCTTC
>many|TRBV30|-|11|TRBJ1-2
CAWSVRGGYTF
TGTGCCTGGAGTGTAAGGGGTGGCTACACCTTC
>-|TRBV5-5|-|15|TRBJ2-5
CASSSPAGAEETQYF
TGTGCCAGCAGCTCCCCCGCCGGGGCGGAAGAGACCCAGTACTTC
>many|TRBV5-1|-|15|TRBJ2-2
CASSQNGQMAGELFF
TGCGCCAGCAGCCAAAACGGACAGATGGCCGGGGAGCTGTTTTTT
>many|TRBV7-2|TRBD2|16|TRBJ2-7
CASSPPGTSAQYEQYF
TGTGCCAGCAGCCCACCTGGGACTAGCGCGCAATACGAGCAGTACTTC
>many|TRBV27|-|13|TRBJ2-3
CASYRLSTDTQYF
TGTGCCAGCTACAGACTTAGCACAGATACGCAGTATTTT
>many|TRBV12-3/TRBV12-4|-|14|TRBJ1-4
CASSLRGTNEKLFF
TGTGCCAGCAGTTTGAGGGGTACTAATGAAAAACTGTTTTTT
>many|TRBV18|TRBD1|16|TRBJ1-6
CASSFPTGGSNSPLHF
TGTGCCAGCTCGTTTCCGACAGGGGGTAGTAATTCACCCCTCCACTTT
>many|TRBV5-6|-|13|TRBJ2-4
CASSVWGDRIQYF
TGTGCCAGCAGCGTTTGGGGGGATAGGATTCAGTACTTC
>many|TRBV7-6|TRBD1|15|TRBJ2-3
CASSLGTGGVDTQYF
TGTGCCAGCAGCTTAGGGACAGGGGGCGTGGATACGCAGTATTTT
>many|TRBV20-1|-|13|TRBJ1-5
CSASQGPNQPQHF
TGCAGTGCTAGTCAAGGACCCAATCAGCCCCAGCATTTT
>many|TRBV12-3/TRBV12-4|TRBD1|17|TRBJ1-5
CASSTSTGTGGRVPQHF
TGTGCCAGCAGCACCAGCACCGGGACAGGGGGGAGAGTGCCCCAGCATTTT
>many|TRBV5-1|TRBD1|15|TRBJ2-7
CASSIGTGPTSEQYF
TGCGCCAGCAGCATAGGGACAGGGCCAACGAGCGAGCAGTACTTC
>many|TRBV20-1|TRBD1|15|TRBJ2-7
CSARDRTGSPYEQYF
TGCAGTGCTAGAGATAGGACAGGGAGTCCCTACGAGCAGTACTTC
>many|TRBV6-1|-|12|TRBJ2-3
CATKGVTDTQYF
TGTGCCACCAAGGGAGTGACAGATACGCAGTATTTT
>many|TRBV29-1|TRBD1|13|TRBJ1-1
CSVLTGLVTEAFF
TGCAGCGTCTTGACAGGGTTGGTCACTGAAGCTTTCTTT
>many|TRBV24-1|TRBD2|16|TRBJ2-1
CATSDPSGGGYNEQFF
TGTGCCACCAGTGATCCCAGCGGGGGAGGGTACAATGAGCAGTTCTTC
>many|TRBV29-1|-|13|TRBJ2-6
CSVVADGANVLTF
TGCAGCGTTGTGGCAGACGGGGCCAACGTCCTGACTTTC
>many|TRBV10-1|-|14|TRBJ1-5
CASSESGSNQPQHF
TGCGCCAGCAGTGAGTCGGGGAGCAATCAGCCCCAGCATTTT
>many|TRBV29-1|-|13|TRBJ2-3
CSVDSPSTDTQYF
TGCAGCGTTGATTCCCCCTCGACAGATACGCAGTATTTT
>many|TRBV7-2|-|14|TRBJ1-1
CASSSYQGGGGAFF
TGTGCCAGCAGCTCCTACCAGGGCGGAGGGGGAGCTTTCTTT
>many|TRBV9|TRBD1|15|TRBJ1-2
CASSRPPGGRDGYTF
TGTGCCAGCAGCCGCCCCCCAGGGGGAAGGGATGGCTACACCTTC
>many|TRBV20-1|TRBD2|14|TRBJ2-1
CSASSGGAPNEQFF
TGCAGTGCTAGTTCCGGGGGGGCCCCAAATGAGCAGTTCTTC
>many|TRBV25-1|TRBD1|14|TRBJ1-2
CASSARTGPYGYTF
TGTGCCAGCAGCGCTCGGACAGGGCCTTATGGCTACACCTTC
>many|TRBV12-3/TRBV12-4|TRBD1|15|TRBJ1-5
CASKKGTAHNQPQHF
TGTGCCAGCAAAAAAGGGACAGCCCACAATCAGCCCCAGCATTTT
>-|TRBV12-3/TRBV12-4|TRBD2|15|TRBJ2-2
CASSLFSGGDGELFF
TGTGCCAGCAGTTTATTCAGCGGGGGCGACGGGGAGCTGTTTTTT
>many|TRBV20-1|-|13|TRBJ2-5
CSASKGGQETQYF
TGCAGTGCTAGTAAGGGGGGGCAAGAGACCCAGTACTTC
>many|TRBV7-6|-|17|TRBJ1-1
CASSLSRPGHLNTEAFF
TGTGCCAGCAGCCTATCCCGCCCAGGGCACCTAAACACTGAAGCTTTCTTT